Sequencing of this TCR beta chain was carried out in a study of control samples from healthy donors and cancer patients. This clone is medium-sized (0.01 to 0.1%) by share. Clones were read by immunoSEQ multiplex PCR, and TCRdb kept only the in-frame ones, dropping some. The table has about 110,000 clones, around 89% seen once. Germline loops: CDR1 SGHRS, CDR2 YFSETQ. There are 15 residues in the CDR3. Deletions cut 1 base from V and 4 bases from J, with 12 bases between. This chain joins TRBV5-1 and TRBJ1-5, with D perhaps TRBD1 (6 bases). Sequenced material: blood. The TCR was taken from a woman between 50 and 59 years old in good health. The DNA of the CDR3 is TGCGCCAGCAGCTTGACGGGGGCCCCTAATCAGCCCCAGCATTTT. This translates into CASSLTGAPNQPQHF.